The next 6 T cell receptor beta chains were all read from a single sample in a study of cytomegalovirus exposure and HLA in healthy donors. 13 Jbeta primers and 60 Vbeta primers were used for the PCR. Method: immunoSEQ multiplex PCR; TCRdb's copy keeps in-frame clones and lacks some. The table includes 25,000 to 30,000 clones, approximately 70% detected once. Input material: PBMCs. These receptors came from a woman between 50 and 59 years old in good health and CMV-seronegative.

The V call is TRBV7-2, the J call TRBJ2-1; TRBD2 agrees at 10 bases. Germline trimming cut 0 bases from V and 5 bases from J; bases unmatched to any gene: 7. Per germline, CDR1 SGHTA and CDR2 FQGNSA. This CDR3 has 17 amino acids. CDR3 nucleotides: TGTGCCAGCAGCTTAGCAGTTAGCGGGGGGATCGACAATGAGCAGTTCTTC. This sequence encodes CASSLAVSGGIDNEQFF.

This clone was counted a single time. The chain uses TRBV29-1 and TRBJ2-2; 7 nucleotides match TRBD1. The V gene end was trimmed by 4 bases and the J gene end by 5 bases; junction bases not matched to a gene: 4. The CDR3 runs 13 residues. CDR1 and CDR2 from the germline V gene are SQVTM and ANQGSEA. For the CDR3, the DNA is TGCAGCGTTGCTACAGGGGCAACCGGGGAGCTGTTTTTT. Its protein is CSVATGATGELFF.

The CDR3 region is CASSQDVGHPNSPLHF. CDR3 sequence (DNA): TGCGCCAGCAGCCAAGATGTAGGACACCCTAATTCACCCCTCCACTTT. The chain links TRBV4-1 to TRBJ1-6; perhaps TRBD1 as D (5 bases). Trimming stripped 0 bases from V and 6 bases from J, with 12 bases between. The CDR3 length is 16 residues. Germline V gene lookup returns CDR1 MGHRA and CDR2 YSYEKL.

The chain carries TRBV5-1 and TRBJ1-2; D perhaps matches TRBD1 (5 bases). The CDR3 runs to 16 residues. Trimming took off 0 bases at V and 6 bases at J, with 18 bases between the two ends. The germline CDR1 and CDR2 sequences are SGHRS and YFSETQ. CDR3 in amino acids: CASSLDLGGRGDGYTF. The CDR3 nucleotides read TGCGCCAGCAGCTTGGATCTGGGAGGACGAGGGGATGGCTACACCTTC.

This chain links TRBV5-1 with TRBJ2-3; D is possibly TRBD2 (5 bases). The CDR3 runs to 15 residues. CDR1 is SGHRS, CDR2 YFSETQ, per germline. V lost 4 bases and J lost 3, with 15 bases in between. The DNA for the CDR3 is TGCGCCAGCAGCCCCCTAGCCCTCGGAACAGATACGCAGTATTTT. Translated, it gives CASSPLALGTDTQYF. Variable domain in full (rest from reference TRBV5-1 and TRBJ2-3): KAGVTQTPRYLIKTRGQQVTLSCSPISGHRSVSWYQQTPGQGLQFLFEYFSETQRNKGNFPGRFSGRQFSNSRSEMNVSTLELGDSALYLCASSPLALGTDTQYFGPGTRLTVL.

V usage is TRBV18 and J usage is TRBJ1-3, with TRBD1 as a possible D gene (6 bases). Germline loops: CDR1 KGHSH, CDR2 LQKENI. The germline V and J ends were trimmed by 2 bases and 1 base, with 9 bases remaining between them. The CDR3 length is 15 residues. The CDR3 protein is CASSPGGSSGNTIYF. DNA of the CDR3: TGTGCCAGCTCACCAGGGGGCTCTTCTGGAAACACCATATATTTT.